This note documents a single T cell receptor beta chain sequence. This sample is part of a study of glioma-infiltrating T cells. The CDR3 length is 14 residues. The germline V gene has CDR1 SGHTA and CDR2 FQGNSA. V gave up 5 bases and J gave up 2 bases, with 11 bases separating them. Using RNA template, CDR3s of TCR alpha and beta were amplified with iRepertoire arm-PCR. From the multiplex PCR reads, TCRdb called clonotypes with MiXCR, one entry per CDR3 protein. The sample records a few hundred thousand distinct CDR3 sequences, 41% being singletons. V and J are TRBV7-2 and TRBJ2-3, with D uncertain. The origin of this receptor is a human donor with low-grade glioma or glioblastoma, undergoing nonglioma brain surgery, or in good health (not recorded which). The sequenced material came from glioma tissue, nonneoplastic brain tissue, or PBMCs (not recorded which). In DNA form, the CDR3 reads TGTGCCAGCAGCCTCGCACAAGTCACAGATACGCAGTATTTT. As protein: CASSLAQVTDTQYF.